A single sample gave rise to the 32 T cell receptor beta chains below, sequenced in a study of blood T cells in healthy people across ages. A second roughly 6 to 11 cycle PCR used barcoded and J-beta primers. TCRdb itself ran the 5' RACE reads through MiXCR, one entry per CDR3 protein. The sample has more than 650,000 distinct CDR3 sequences, 20% to 25% seen once. Material: blood. The origin of the receptors is a man in his 70s in good health.

J is TRBJ2-1 and V is TRBV6-2 or TRBV6-3; 10 nucleotides match TRBD2. The CDR3 is made up of 17 amino acids. Looked up from germline, CDR1 is MNHEY and CDR2 is SVGEGT. The trim removed 2 bases at V and 4 bases at J, leaving 8 bases unmatched. DNA for the CDR3: TGTGCCAGCAGTTACCCCAAAGCGGGAGGGCCATACAATGAGCAGTTCTTC. Translating it yields CASSYPKAGGPYNEQFF.

The CDR3 bases are TGTGCCAGCAGTAGTTCATGGCAGGGGGTTATCCAAGAGACCCAGTACTTC. It yields the protein CASSSSWQGVIQETQYF. V and J are TRBV28 and TRBJ2-5; 7 bases are shared with TRBD1. Per germline, CDR1 MDHEN and CDR2 SYDVKM. The CDR3 is 17 amino acids. Losses at the gene ends were 5 bases for V and 1 base for J; bases not matched to a gene: 13.

V gene TRBV10-2 combines with J gene TRBJ1-1; 7 bases align to TRBD1. The J segment lost 9 bases and the V segment lost 6 bases, leaving 10 bases of the junction unmatched. The length of the CDR3 is 13 residues. Germline CDR1 WSHSY, CDR2 SAAADI. Here the CDR3 reads CASSLAPGQKAFF. The CDR3 DNA is TGCGCCAGCAGCCTCGCTCCGGGACAGAAAGCTTTCTTT.

The CDR3 region is CASSLDPTVQGTQYF. In DNA, the CDR3 is TGTGCCAGCAGCTTAGATCCGACAGTCCAAGGAACCCAGTACTTC. The chain employs TRBV7-2 and TRBJ2-1, with D maybe TRBD1 (5 bases). The J call may not be correct, given that the DNA end is closer to TRBJ2-5. Germline values: CDR1 SGHTA, CDR2 FQGNSA. This CDR3 contains 15 residues.

The chain has TRBV6-6 and TRBJ1-5, with D possibly being TRBD1 (6 bases). The germline gives CDR1 MNHNY, CDR2 SVGAGI (reference sequence). The V and J ends lost 0 bases and 2 bases respectively, with 14 bases between them. This CDR3 contains 17 residues. CDR3 sequence: CASSYSGGFRGNQPQHF. The CDR3 region has the DNA TGTGCCAGCAGTTACTCAGGGGGTTTCAGGGGCAATCAGCCCCAGCATTTT.

This clonotype was seen a handful of times. V and J are TRBV20-1 and TRBJ1-4; 7 positions agree with TRBD1. The V gene's germline CDR1 is DFQATT and CDR2 SNEGSKA (reference sequence). The CDR3 totals 14 residues. The J segment lost 8 bases and the V segment lost 6 bases, leaving 12 bases of the junction unmatched. CDR3 residues: CSANYRGLWEKLFF. As DNA, the CDR3 is TGCAGTGCCAACTACAGGGGCCTTTGGGAAAAACTGTTTTTT.

The chain recombines TRBV18 with TRBJ2-7; D possibly corresponds to TRBD2 (6 bases). The length of the CDR3 is 16 residues. V lost 5 bases to trimming and J lost 5 bases, with 22 bases between them. Germline lookup yields CDR1 KGHSH and CDR2 LQKENI. The chain's CDR3 is CASSKSSEGAVNEQYV. CDR3 DNA sequence: TGTGCCAGCTCAAAATCTTCGGAGGGTGCGGTAAACGAGCAGTACGTC.

The rearrangement joins TRBV7-3 to TRBJ2-3; 8 nucleotides line up with TRBD2. Germline assignment: CDR1 SGHTA and CDR2 FQGTGA. This CDR3 contains 17 residues. V gave up 5 bases and J gave up 0 bases; unmatched junction bases: 10. CDR3: CASSPRTSTFSTDTQYF. CDR3 coding DNA: TGTGCCAGCAGCCCCCGGACTAGCACCTTTAGCACAGATACGCAGTATTTT.

The chain links TRBV30 to TRBJ1-1; possibly TRBD1 for D (6 bases). V lost 3 bases to trimming and J lost 5 bases, with 10 bases between them. Germline lookup yields CDR1 GTSNPN and CDR2 SVGIG (reference sequence). This CDR3 has 12 residues. The CDR3: CAWRGGATEAFF. CDR3 coding DNA: TGTGCCTGGAGGGGGGGGGCTACTGAAGCTTTCTTT.

This clonotype turned up a few times. V and J are TRBV28 and TRBJ2-7; 9 bases map to TRBD1. Germline V gene data show CDR1 as MDHEN and CDR2 as SYDVKM. The CDR3 length is 14 residues. V lost 3 bases, J lost 4 bases, and 4 bases stayed unmatched. Here the CDR3 DNA reads TGTGCCAGCAGTTTCTGGACAGGGGTATACGAGCAGTACTTC. This translates into CASSFWTGVYEQYF.

This clonotype turned up a few times. The chain uses TRBV29-1 and TRBJ1-1; possibly TRBD1 for D (6 bases). The V end lost 5 bases, the J end lost 3 bases, and 19 bases lay between the germline ends. CDR3 length equals 15 residues. Germline CDR1 SQVTM, CDR2 ANQGSEA. In DNA form, the CDR3 reads TGCAGCGTTCTGGGGAGGACAGCGGGGGACACTGAAGCTTTCTTT. Residues: CSVLGRTAGDTEAFF.

The chain carries TRBV20-1 and TRBJ2-5; D gene ambiguous. From germline, CDR1 is DFQATT and CDR2 SNEGSKA (reference sequence). The CDR3 totals 12 residues. Deletions cut 2 bases from V and 5 bases from J, with 9 bases between. The chain's CDR3 is CSARHIRETQYF. The DNA of the CDR3 is TGCAGTGCTAGACACATAAGGGAGACCCAGTACTTC.

In this sample, this clonotype turned up many times. This rearrangement joins TRBV3-1 to TRBJ2-7, with D unresolved. The CDR3 loop spans 15 amino acids. V was pared by 4 bases and J by 0 bases, with 13 bases between. Germline-derived CDR1 and CDR2 are LGHDT and YNNKEL (reference sequence). The CDR3 bases are TGTGCCAGCAGCCTCACGGGCGGAAGCTCCTACGAGCAGTACTTC. It specifies CASSLTGGSSYEQYF.

There are a few counts of this clonotype. The rearrangement uses TRBV28 and TRBJ1-3; TRBD1 is a possible D gene (6 bases). CDR1 is MDHEN, CDR2 SYDVKM, per germline. The CDR3 totals 16 residues. Between the trimmed V and J ends, which lost 6 bases and 4 bases, there was a span of 19 bases. The CDR3 DNA is TGTGCCAGCAGCCCACACCAGGGCGGGGGCGGAAACACCATATATTTT. Protein: CASSPHQGGGGNTIYF.

This clonotype was recorded a few times. The CDR3 DNA reads as TGCGCCAGCAGCTTGCGACTAGCGATTAACACAGATACGCAGTATTTT. Its protein product is CASSLRLAINTDTQYF. The gene calls are TRBV5-1 and TRBJ2-3; 8 nucleotides line up with TRBD2. Germline V gene lookup returns CDR1 SGHRS and CDR2 YFSETQ. With V trimmed by 1 base and J by 2 bases, 6 bases remained unmatched. The CDR3 covers 16 residues.

There are a few counts of this clonotype. A clone one base away is much larger, so this may be a read error. The genes are TRBV12-3 or TRBV12-4 and TRBJ2-1; D remains unclear. V was clipped by 3 bases and J by 9 bases, with 6 bases between them. This CDR3 is built from 11 residues. The CDR3 nucleotides read TGTGCCAGCAGTTTCTCCACTGAGCAGTTCTTC. This encodes CASSFSTEQFF.

This clonotype has a handful of counts. J is TRBJ2-6 and V is TRBV20-1; 10 nucleotides line up with TRBD1. Germline V gene sequence: CDR1 DFQATT, CDR2 SNEGSKA (reference sequence). The J segment lost 1 base and the V segment lost 3 bases, leaving 6 bases of the junction unmatched. The CDR3 contains 17 residues. CDR3 bases: TGCAGTGCTAGGAGGAGACAGGGGGCGTCTGGGGCCAACGTCCTGACTTTC. It encodes CSARRRQGASGANVLTF.

A remark on this clonotype: A much larger clone differs from this one at a single base, so this may be a read error. The chain combines TRBV7-3 with TRBJ2-1, with 9 bases that match TRBD2. Trimming removed 3 bases from V and 8 bases from J; junction bases left unmatched: 5. Germline loops: CDR1 SGHTA, CDR2 FQGTGA. The CDR3 has 14 amino acids. The DNA for the CDR3 is TGTGCCAGCAGCTTGGCGGGAGGGCCCCATGAGCAGTTCTTC. It encodes CASSLAGGPHEQFF.

Points on this clonotype: A much more abundant neighbour one base away suggests this may be a read error. The chain links TRBV24-1 to TRBJ2-1, with D perhaps assigned TRBD1 or TRBD2 (5 bases each). CDR1 and CDR2 from the germline V gene are KGHDR and SFDVKD. This CDR3 region has 11 residues. Trimming pared 6 bases from V and 7 bases from J, leaving 6 bases between. CDR3 region: CATSWGNEQFF. The CDR3 nucleotides read TGTGCCACCAGTTGGGGGAATGAGCAGTTCTTC.

This clonotype was seen more than once but under ten times. The V call is TRBV4-1, the J call TRBJ2-5; the D is unclear. Germline loops: CDR1 MGHRA, CDR2 YSYEKL. The CDR3 is 15 amino acids. V shed 0 bases and J shed 1 base, with 9 bases lying between them. The CDR3 nucleotides are TGCGCCAGCAGCCAAGATCCCAGGTCCCAAGAGACCCAGTACTTC. Translation gives CASSQDPRSQETQYF.

This clonotype was counted at least ten times. The CDR3 nucleotides are TGTGCCAGCACCGGGACAGCGAAAGAGACCCAGTACTTC. Translating gives CASTGTAKETQYF. V usage is TRBV12-3 or TRBV12-4 and J usage is TRBJ2-5; 7 bases are shared with TRBD1. CDR3 length equals 13 residues. V lost 7 bases to trimming and J lost 3 bases; unmatched junction nucleotides: 5.

The chain has TRBV3-1 and TRBJ2-7, with D perhaps TRBD2 (6 bases). The CDR3 loop spans 14 amino acids. Per germline, CDR1 LGHDT and CDR2 YNNKEL (reference sequence). Trimming removed 9 bases at V and 0 bases at J, with 15 bases between. CDR3 loop: CASAGTDLSYEQYF. CDR3 in DNA: TGTGCCAGTGCCGGGACTGATCTCTCCTACGAGCAGTACTTC.

This clonotype was counted only a few times. The J gene is TRBJ1-1, the V gene TRBV5-1; 8 bases line up with TRBD1. This CDR3 contains 15 residues. V shed 0 bases and J 1 base; nucleotides not matched to a gene: 2. Germline V gives CDR1 SGHRS, CDR2 YFSETQ. CDR3 in DNA: TGCGCCAGCAGCTTGGCCGGACAGGGGAACACTGAAGCTTTCTTT. As protein: CASSLAGQGNTEAFF.

J is TRBJ2-1 and V is TRBV3-1; perhaps TRBD2 as D (5 bases). V shed 0 bases and J shed 16 bases, with 13 bases lying between them. This CDR3 comprises 12 residues. From germline, CDR1 is LGHDT and CDR2 YNNKEL (reference sequence). The CDR3 loop reads CASSQDPWETFF. The CDR3 DNA is TGTGCCAGCAGCCAAGATCCCTGGGAGACCTTCTTC.

The CDR3, as DNA: TGTGCCACCAGTGAAAGTTCGACAGGGGTCGGCGGCAATCAGCCCCAGCATTTT. Translation gives CATSESSTGVGGNQPQHF. The gene calls are TRBV24-1 and TRBJ1-5; the match to TRBD1 covers 8 bases. Trimming cost V 4 bases and J 2 bases; bases outside gene matches: 12. The CDR3 covers 18 residues. CDR1 and CDR2 from the germline V gene are KGHDR and SFDVKD.

The V call is TRBV7-3, the J call TRBJ2-3, with TRBD2 identical over 13 bases. Germline-derived CDR1 and CDR2 are SGHTA and FQGTGA. The CDR3 covers 16 residues. Losses at the gene ends were 5 bases for V and 2 bases for J; bases not matched to a gene: 4. As DNA, the CDR3 is TGTGCCAGCAGCCAGGGACTAGCGGGACCCACAGATACGCAGTATTTT. Its translation is CASSQGLAGPTDTQYF.

The CDR3 DNA is TGTGCCAGCAGCTCGGCAGGGGGGGACAATGAGCAGTTCTTC. It translates to CASSSAGGDNEQFF. The chain is built from TRBV6-5 and TRBJ2-7, with D perhaps TRBD1 or TRBD2 (7 bases each). The J call may be incorrect, as the DNA end agrees better with TRBJ2-1. CDR1 MNHEY and CDR2 SVGAGI come from the germline V gene. The CDR3 has 14 residues.

This clonotype came up once. The V call is TRBV7-2, the J call TRBJ2-1; 12 positions agree with TRBD2. Germline V lookup: CDR1 SGHTA, CDR2 FQGNSA. V lost 0 bases, J lost 6 bases, and 9 bases stayed unmatched. The CDR3 spans 18 residues. The CDR3 here is CASSLAMTSGRALNEQFF. CDR3 DNA sequence: TGTGCCAGCAGCTTAGCCATGACTAGCGGGAGAGCTCTCAATGAGCAGTTCTTC.

J is TRBJ2-7 and V is TRBV5-1; perhaps TRBD2 as D (5 bases). Between the trimmed V and J ends, which lost 4 bases and 1 base, there was a span of 9 bases. This CDR3 region has 13 residues. Germline CDR1 reads SGHRS; CDR2 reads YFSETQ. CDR3 sequence: CASSRGQSYEQYF. The CDR3 DNA reads TGCGCCAGCAGCCGAGGGCAGTCCTACGAGCAGTACTTC.

The rearrangement uses TRBV7-8 and TRBJ2-5, with D unclear. The J call may be in error: the DNA end matches TRBJ2-7 better. CDR1 SGHVS and CDR2 FQNEAQ come from the germline V gene. The CDR3 length is 14 residues. DNA of the CDR3: TGTGCCAGCAGCTTAGGGGCAGTGGTCTACGAGCAGTACGTC. Translating gives CASSLGAVVYEQYV.

V gene TRBV7-6 combines with J gene TRBJ1-3; D gene unclear. Between the trimmed V and J ends, which lost 8 bases and 0 bases, there was a span of 5 bases. CDR3 length: 12 amino acids. Per the germline V gene, CDR1 is SGHVS and CDR2 is FNYEAQ. CDR3 in DNA: TGTGCCAGCGGTCTCTCTGGAAACACCATATATTTT. Protein product: CASGLSGNTIYF. Combining the CDR3 with reference TRBV7-6 and TRBJ1-3 gives the whole variable domain GAGVSQSPRYKVTKRGQDVALRCDPISGHVSLYWYRQALGQGPEFLTYFNYEAQQDKSGLPNDRFSAERPEGSISTLTIQRTEQRDSAMYRCASGLSGNTIYFGEGSWLTVV.

This clonotype was observed once. This chain connects TRBV30 to TRBJ1-4; TRBD1 might be the D (6 bases). CDR3 size: 17 residues. The germline V gene encodes CDR1 GTSNPN and CDR2 SVGIG (reference sequence). CDR3 loop: CVGATVGFLATNEKLFF. CDR3 in DNA: TGTGTGGGGGCGACAGTCGGCTTCCTTGCAACTAATGAAAAACTGTTTTTT.